The next 18 T cell receptor gamma chains were all read from a single sample in a study of γδ T cells in repeated Plasmodium falciparum infection. TCRdb called clones from the multiplex PCR reads again using CATT. The table includes 25,000 to 30,000 gamma-chain clones, 2.5% to 3.5% detected once. Vgamma9/Vdelta2+ and Vdelta2-negative gammadelta T cells were flow-sorted from PBMC for bulk sequencing. The specimen was gamma-delta T cells from blood. The receptor set was obtained from a pool of human donors (malaria-infected and uninfected, not separated).

This clone was picked up many times. This DNA's translation and the protein TCRdb lists, from a much larger clone, do not match at residue 5, likely due to a read error; the protein shown is translated from the DNA. This CDR3 reads CATWGCEKLF. The CDR3, as DNA: TGTGCCACCTGGGGTTGTGAGAAACTCTTT. The V gene is TRGV4, the J gene TRGJ1 or TRGJ2. The J gene, absent from TCRdb, was called here by matching the DNA to germline. In germline, CDR1 is EGSTGY, CDR2 YDSYTSSV. The V and J ends lost 5 bases and 11 bases, in that order; junction bases with no gene match: 6. The CDR3 has 10 residues.

This clone was recorded a few times. The likely explanation is a read error, given a far larger clone one base away. The sample contains more than one DNA sequence encoding this CDR3. This sequence joins TRGV9 and TRGJ1 or TRGJ2. TCRdb is silent on the J gene; assignment here came from matching the DNA to germline. The CDR3 covers 14 residues. Germline-derived CDR1 and CDR2 are GITISATS and ISYDGTV (reference sequence). The CDR3 protein is CALWEGNLCYKKLF. CDR3 nucleotides: TGCGCCTTGTGGGAGGGGAATCTTTGTTATAAGAAACTCTTT.

This clone appeared a few times. The protein that TCRdb holds for this DNA derives from a much larger clone and differs from the translated DNA at residue 9, which likely indicates a read error; the protein shown here is translated from the DNA. V usage is TRGV9 and J usage is TRGJ1 or TRGJ2. The J gene, missing from TCRdb, was assigned here through DNA to germline matching. The CDR3 runs 14 residues. V lost 0 bases and J lost 6; bases outside the gene matches: 8. CDR1 and CDR2 (germline): GITISATS, ISYDGTV (reference sequence). CDR3 DNA: TGTGCCTTGTGGGAGGTGGGGTATTGTTATAAGAAACTCTTT. The encoded protein is CALWEVGYCYKKLF.

This clone was observed a handful of times. The translation of this DNA and the TCRdb protein of a much larger clone differ at residue 9, probably owing to a read error; the protein shown here is translated from the DNA. The J gene is TRGJ1 or TRGJ2, the V gene TRGV9. TCRdb gives no J gene; it was assigned here by matching the DNA to germline. The CDR3 runs 13 residues. Trimming at V came to 0 bases and at J to 9 bases, leaving 8 bases not matched to a gene. Germline V gene lookup returns CDR1 GITISATS and CDR2 ISYDGTV (reference sequence). The CDR3 here is CALWEVMRSKKLF. CDR3 coding DNA: TGTGCCTTGTGGGAGGTGATGAGGAGTAAGAAACTCTTT.

This clone was observed at least ten times. TCRdb's protein for this DNA is that of a much larger clone and differs from the translation at residue 6, likely a read error; the protein shown is the DNA translation. The chain links TRGV4 to TRGJ1 or TRGJ2. The J gene was missing in TCRdb and was found by matching the end of the DNA to germline. Germline lookup yields CDR1 EGSTGY and CDR2 YDSYTSSV. V was clipped by 6 bases and J by 6 bases; unmatched bases: 5. The length of the CDR3 is 11 residues. The CDR3 DNA sequence: TGTGCCACCTGGCGAAGTTATAAGAAACTCTTT. It yields the protein CATWRSYKKLF.

This clone has ten or more counts. The chain carries TRGV5 and TRGJ1 or TRGJ2. The CDR3 consists of 12 residues. Germline values: CDR1 VINAFY, CDR2 YDVSNSKD. The V and J ends lost 0 bases and 8 bases, in that order; junction bases with no gene match: 4. The CDR3 nucleotides are TGTGCCACCTGGGACAGGCAAAATAAGAAACTCTTT. It specifies CATWDRQNKKLF.

About this clone: This likely traces to a read error, being one base from a far larger clone. This specimen includes other DNA sequences encoding the same CDR3. This chain links TRGV9 with TRGJ1 or TRGJ2. TCRdb offers no J gene call, so here the DNA was matched to germline to obtain one. The length of the CDR3 is 14 residues. Germline-derived CDR1 and CDR2 are GITISATS and ISYDGTV (reference sequence). CDR3 protein: CALWEPKTYYKKLF. CDR3 sequence (DNA): TGTGCTTTGTGGGAGCCGAAGACTTATTATAAGAAACTCTTT.

There are a few counts of this clone. Translating this DNA gives a protein that differs at residue 5 from the TCRdb one, which belongs to a much larger clone; a read error is likely, and the protein shown is this translation. The V call is TRGV2, the J call TRGJ1 or TRGJ2. No J segment appears in TCRdb, so it was assigned here by matching the sequence to germline. Germline loops: CDR1 EGSNGY, CDR2 YDSYNSKV. V shed 5 bases, J shed 1 base, and the junction held 17 bases outside the gene matches. The CDR3 totals 17 residues. CDR3 loop: CATWGGNSRANYYKKLF. In DNA, the CDR3 is TGTGCCACCTGGGGCGGAAATTCCCGTGCCAATTATTATAAGAAACTCTTT.

A few counts support this clone. This probably arose from a read error, given a far larger clone one base away. Other nucleotide sequences from this sample produce the same CDR3. The chain has TRGV2 and TRGJ1 or TRGJ2. Since TCRdb gives no J gene, matching the DNA to germline was used here to assign it. CDR3 size: 14 residues. Germline loops: CDR1 EGSNGY, CDR2 YDSYNSKV. Trimming at V came to 0 bases and at J to 10 bases, leaving 12 bases not matched to a gene. The CDR3 spells CATWDGHVRYKKLF. In DNA form, the CDR3 reads TGTGCCACCTGGGACGGGCACGTAAGGTACAAGAAACTCTTT.

This clone was recorded a few times. The likely explanation is a read error, given a far larger clone one base away. The chain links TRGV5 to TRGJ1 or TRGJ2. TCRdb carries no J gene annotation; the J gene was assigned here by matching the DNA with germline. The length of the CDR3 is 13 residues. The V gene's germline CDR1 is VINAFY and CDR2 YDVSNSKD. Trimming took 3 bases from V and 10 from J; bases not matched to a gene: 12. The CDR3 region is CATWDLTGYKKLF. The CDR3 DNA is TGTGCCACCTGGGACCTAACGGGGTACAAGAAACTCTTT.

As to this clone: Translating this DNA gives a protein that differs at residue 11 from the TCRdb one, which belongs to a much larger clone; a read error is likely, and the protein shown is this translation. The chain recombines TRGV2 with TRGJP2. No J segment appears in TCRdb, so it was assigned here by matching the sequence to germline. The germline V gene has CDR1 EGSNGY and CDR2 YDSYNSKV. This CDR3 spans 14 amino acids. In DNA form, the CDR3 reads TGTGCCACCTGGGACGGGCCCAGTGATTGGGTCAAGACGTTT. Encoded protein: CATWDGPSDWVKTF.

The genes are TRGV8 and TRGJ1 or TRGJ2. No J gene was available from TCRdb, and it was assigned here by a germline match of the DNA. Germline CDR1 is VENAVY and CDR2 is YDSYNSRV. This CDR3 region has 12 residues. With V trimmed by 6 bases and J by 8 bases, 10 bases remained unmatched. The CDR3 DNA reads TGTGCCACCTGGACTCGTGTGGATAAGAAACTCTTT. This sequence encodes CATWTRVDKKLF.

This clone came up many times. This DNA's translation differs at residue 11 from TCRdb's protein, which comes from a much larger clone; a read error is likely, and the protein shown is translated from the DNA. J is TRGJP and V is TRGV9. This CDR3 has 16 amino acids. Germline V gene lookup returns CDR1 GITISATS and CDR2 ISYDGTV (reference sequence). CDR3 in amino acids: CALWELQELGEKIKVF. The CDR3 bases are TGTGCCTTGTGGGAGCTCCAAGAGTTGGGCGAAAAAATCAAGGTATTT.

This clone was recorded at least ten times. With a far larger clone one base away, a read error is the likely cause. The sample contains more than one DNA sequence encoding this CDR3. This chain joins TRGV4 and TRGJ1 or TRGJ2. TCRdb carries no J gene annotation; the J gene was assigned here by matching the DNA with germline. CDR3 length equals 15 residues. Germline CDR1 and CDR2: EGSTGY and YDSYTSSV. In DNA form, the CDR3 reads TGCGCCACCTGGGATTACGCCGCCGGGGATTATAAGAAACTCTTT. Amino acid sequence: CATWDYAAGDYKKLF.

This clone was seen at least ten times. A much larger clonotype is one base distant, so this may be a read error. Other nucleotide sequences from this sample produce the same CDR3. The V call is TRGV4, the J call TRGJ1 or TRGJ2. Germline V CDR1 and CDR2: EGSTGY, YDSYTSSV. The J segment lost 8 bases and the V segment lost 6 bases, leaving 10 bases of the junction unmatched. This CDR3 has 12 residues. CDR3 residues: CATWIYWDKKLF. In DNA, the CDR3 is TGTGCCACCTGGATCTACTGGGATAAGAAACTCTTT.

This clone was picked up a small number of times. TCRdb's protein for this DNA is that of a much larger clone and differs from the translation at residue 2, likely a read error; the protein shown is the DNA translation. V usage is TRGV4 and J usage is TRGJ1 or TRGJ2. Germline matching of the DNA provided the J gene here, since TCRdb leaves it blank. There are 13 residues in the CDR3. The germline CDR1 and CDR2 sequences are EGSTGY and YDSYTSSV. The CDR3, as DNA: TGTACCACCTGGGATGGTTCCAATTATAAGAAACTCTTT. It codes for CTTWDGSNYKKLF.

In this sample, this clone turned up many times. This chain links TRGV8 with TRGJ1 or TRGJ2. V lost 0 bases, J lost 7 bases, and 6 bases stayed unmatched. The CDR3 contains 13 residues. Per germline, CDR1 VENAVY and CDR2 YDSYNSRV. The CDR3 sequence is CATWDRGKYKKLF. The CDR3 DNA follows: TGTGCCACCTGGGATAGGGGAAAGTATAAGAAACTCTTT.

To note about this clone: The TCRdb record carries a much larger clone's protein, which differs from this DNA's translation at residue 15; a read error is the likely cause, and the protein listed here is the DNA translation. The J gene is uncalled and the V gene is TRGV3. CDR1 is VTNTFY and CDR2 is YDVSTARD in the germline V gene (reference sequence). There are 17 residues in the CDR3. The CDR3 loop reads CATWDRRQPVNYYKNLF. The CDR3 bases are TGTGCCACCTGGGACAGGCGACAGCCCGTGAATTATTATAAGAACCTCTTT.